Listed here are 22 T cell receptor beta chains from one sample, sequenced in a study of OX40 agonist ivuxolimab in advanced cancers. Here immunoSEQ multiplex PCR was the method, and the copy in TCRdb shows in-frame clones only, minus some. The sample consists of over 100,000 clones, roughly 91% of them appearing once. This material consisted of CD4+ or CD8+ T cells sorted from blood, taken in a trial of the OX40 agonist ivuxolimab. The receptors were gathered from an adult with an advanced solid tumor such as melanoma, head and neck, liver or kidney cancer.

The rearrangement links TRBV27 to TRBJ2-3; either TRBD1 or TRBD2 may fit D (6 bases each). CDR1 is MNHEY, CDR2 SMNVEV, per germline (reference sequence). CDR3 length: 19 amino acids. Deletions cut 3 bases from V and 2 bases from J, with 24 bases between. The CDR3 loop is CASSFPPGSRGPPTDTQYF. The CDR3 DNA sequence: TGTGCCAGCAGTTTCCCTCCAGGATCTCGGGGGCCCCCCACAGATACGCAGTATTTT.

The rearrangement joins TRBV25-1 to TRBJ1-5; D remains unclear. Per the germline V gene, CDR1 is MGHDK and CDR2 is SYGVNS. The CDR3 extends over 13 amino acids. The V gene lost 3 bases and the J gene lost 6 bases, with 9 bases spanning the gap. The CDR3 here is CASSDWGGQPQHF. DNA for the CDR3: TGTGCCAGCAGTGATTGGGGAGGTCAGCCCCAGCATTTT. The full variable domain, in which reference TRBV25-1 and TRBJ1-5 provide the parts outside the CDR3, is EADIYQTPRYLVIGTGKKITLECSQTMGHDKMYWYQQDPGMELHLIHYSYGVNSTEKGDLSSESTVSRIRTEHFPLTLESARPSHTSQYLCASSDWGGQPQHFGDGTRLSIL.

The gene calls are TRBV14 and TRBJ2-1, with 7 positions matching TRBD1. J gave up 1 base and V 5 bases, and 2 bases lay outside the gene matches. CDR1 is SGHDN and CDR2 is FVKESK in the germline V gene. The CDR3 has 14 amino acids. In nucleotides, the CDR3 is TGTGCCAGCAGCTCACAGGGGTCCTACAATGAGCAGTTCTTC. Its protein product is CASSSQGSYNEQFF.

This clone appeared a single time. V and J are TRBV15 and TRBJ1-5, with a tentative D call TRBD1 (6 bases). Germline values: CDR1 LNHNV, CDR2 YYDKDF (reference sequence). V dropped 1 base and J dropped 4 bases, with 17 bases sitting between them. The CDR3 has 17 amino acids. The DNA for the CDR3 is TGTGCCACCAGCAGAGGTGGGGCGGGGGGCAGTAATCAGCCCCAGCATTTT. This encodes CATSRGGAGGSNQPQHF.

With regard to this clone: The germline gene is not matched at one end of the junction; a read error may be the cause. The chain couples TRBV7-2 to TRBJ1-2; D remains unclear. Germline V gene data show CDR1 as SGHTA and CDR2 as FQGNSA. The CDR3 runs 14 residues. In DNA, the CDR3 is TGTGCCAGCCGCTTGCGCAGGTTGAACTATGGCTACACCTTC. Amino acid sequence: CASRLRRLNYGYTF.

This rearrangement joins TRBV5-4 to TRBJ2-2; D remains ambiguous. V was cut by 4 bases and J by 0 bases, with 7 bases left in between. Germline CDR1 and CDR2: SGHNT and YYREEE (reference sequence). CDR3 length: 14 residues. CDR3 nucleotides: TGTGCCAGCAGCCCTGGACCGAACACCGGGGAGCTGTTTTTT. Its translation: CASSPGPNTGELFF.

The V gene is TRBV4-1, the J gene TRBJ2-3; 9 bases match TRBD1. V dropped 4 bases and J dropped 1; count of bases not matched to a gene: 6. The germline V gene has CDR1 MGHRA and CDR2 YSYEKL. The CDR3 totals 16 residues. DNA of the CDR3: TGCGCCAGCAGCCGTAACAGGGGGCAGCGCACAGATACGCAGTATTTT. It yields the protein CASSRNRGQRTDTQYF.

The chain joins TRBV13 to TRBJ2-7; 9 nucleotides agree with TRBD1. V lost 5 bases to trimming and J lost 2 bases; unmatched junction nucleotides: 4. The CDR3 spans 14 residues. CDR1 and CDR2 (germline): PRHDT, FYEKMQ (reference sequence). The CDR3 spells CASSLTGGTYEQYF. In DNA form, the CDR3 reads TGTGCCAGCAGCCTGACAGGGGGTACCTACGAGCAGTACTTC.

The chain recombines TRBV10-3 with TRBJ2-7, with D unresolved. Germline-derived CDR1 and CDR2 are ENHRY and SYGVKD. The CDR3 length is 12 residues. V lost 4 bases and J lost 3, with 7 bases in between. The CDR3 spells CAISGGFYEQYF. As DNA, the CDR3 is TGTGCCATCAGTGGTGGCTTCTACGAGCAGTACTTC.

The rearrangement joins TRBV2 to TRBJ2-7; TRBD1 might be the D (5 bases). Between the trimmed V and J ends, which lost 3 bases and 3 bases, there was a span of 6 bases. The CDR3 has 12 amino acids. CDR1 is SNHLY, CDR2 FYNNEI, per germline. CDR3 DNA: TGTGCCAGCAGTGAGGGGCTCTACGAGCAGTACTTC. Protein: CASSEGLYEQYF.

The chain recombines TRBV6-6 with TRBJ1-2; D gene ambiguous. The CDR3 is 13 residues long. Trimming pared 0 bases from V and 6 bases from J, leaving 8 bases between. CDR1 is MNHNY and CDR2 is SVGAGI in the germline V gene (reference sequence). CDR3 coding DNA: TGTGCCAGCAGTTACTCTGCGGGTAATGGCTACACCTTC. It is translated as CASSYSAGNGYTF.

The rearrangement joins TRBV15 to TRBJ1-2; D is perhaps TRBD1 (6 bases). This CDR3 comprises 13 residues. CDR1 LNHNV and CDR2 YYDKDF come from the germline V gene (reference sequence). V dropped 3 bases and J dropped 3 bases, with 8 bases sitting between them. This CDR3 reads CATSSGGDYGYTF. CDR3 nucleotides: TGTGCCACCAGCAGCGGGGGCGACTATGGCTACACCTTC.

CDR3 in DNA: TGTGCCAGCAGCCCAGGGCATTCTAGCTATGGCTACACCTTC. It yields the protein CASSPGHSSYGYTF. The J gene is TRBJ1-2, the V gene TRBV9, with D tentatively TRBD1 (5 bases). The V gene lost 4 bases and the J gene lost 4 bases, with 14 bases spanning the gap. Germline V CDR1 and CDR2: SGDLS, YYNGEE. The CDR3 has 14 amino acids.

This chain joins TRBV7-2 and TRBJ1-4; perhaps TRBD1 as D (5 bases). This CDR3 region has 14 residues. Trimming pared 1 base from V and 8 bases from J, leaving 11 bases between. The germline gives CDR1 SGHTA, CDR2 FQGNSA. The CDR3 DNA is TGTGCCAGCAGCTTAGTCTCAGGGTCGGAAAAACTGTTTTTT. Translating it yields CASSLVSGSEKLFF.

The chain uses TRBV6-5 and TRBJ1-1; no firm D call. CDR3 length: 16 amino acids. Trimming shortened V by 0 bases and J by 4 bases, and 15 bases separated the two germline ends. Germline lookup yields CDR1 MNHEY and CDR2 SVGAGI. CDR3 in amino acids: CASSYSFPSRSTEAFF. CDR3 nucleotides: TGTGCCAGCAGTTACTCGTTCCCCAGCCGGAGCACTGAAGCTTTCTTT.

CDR3 amino acids: CASSEQGRRVSTEAFF. The CDR3 DNA reads as TGTGCCAGCTCGGAACAGGGGCGGCGAGTTAGCACTGAAGCTTTCTTT. J is TRBJ1-1 and V is TRBV18; 7 bases agree with TRBD1. Germline V gene data show CDR1 as KGHSH and CDR2 as LQKENI. CDR3 length equals 16 residues. The V segment lost 6 bases and the J segment 4 bases; nucleotides outside the gene matches: 14.

V is TRBV6-6 and J is TRBJ1-5; possible D gene TRBD1, 5 bases. This CDR3 region has 15 residues. Germline CDR1 and CDR2: MNHNY and SVGAGI (reference sequence). V lost 5 bases to trimming and J lost 4 bases, with 15 bases between them. The CDR3: CASSPERGVNQPQHF. As DNA, the CDR3 is TGTGCCAGCAGTCCCGAGCGGGGGGTTAATCAGCCCCAGCATTTT.

The V and J genes are TRBV7-9 and TRBJ2-3, with a tentative D call TRBD1 (6 bases). The V and J ends lost 6 bases and 2 bases respectively, with 12 bases between them. The CDR3 sequence is 14 residues long. The germline V gene encodes CDR1 SEHNR and CDR2 FQNEAQ (reference sequence). The CDR3 reads CASSRDTTTDTQYF. The CDR3 DNA sequence: TGTGCCAGCAGTCGGGACACAACCACAGATACGCAGTATTTT.

The rearrangement joins TRBV11-2 to TRBJ2-5, with 7 bases identical to TRBD1. Germline V gives CDR1 SGHAT, CDR2 FQNNGV. The CDR3 totals 14 residues. With V trimmed by 1 base and J by 2 bases, 1 base remained unmatched. CDR3 nucleotide sequence: TGTGCCAGCAGCTTAGGGGGACAGCAAGAGACCCAGTACTTC. Its translation is CASSLGGQQETQYF.

The chain's CDR3 is CASSTRPRVLIPYEQYF. For the CDR3, the DNA is TGTGCCAGCAGTACCCGCCCCCGAGTCCTCATCCCCTACGAGCAGTACTTC. The J gene is TRBJ2-5, the V gene TRBV27; D is uncertain. The closer fit of TRBJ2-7 to the DNA end suggests the J call may be wrong. CDR3 size: 17 residues. CDR1 MNHEY and CDR2 SMNVEV come from the germline V gene (reference sequence).

The chain combines TRBV27 with TRBJ2-5; perhaps D is TRBD1 or TRBD2 (5 bases each). This CDR3 contains 14 residues. Germline V gene sequence: CDR1 MNHEY, CDR2 SMNVEV (reference sequence). Trimming removed 3 bases from V and 1 base from J, with 9 bases in between. DNA for the CDR3: TGTGCCAGCAGTTTTGAGGGGCGCCAAGAGACCCAGTACTTC. It translates to CASSFEGRQETQYF.

The V gene is TRBV11-2, the J gene TRBJ1-3, with D unresolved. The CDR3 spans 15 residues. The germline V gene encodes CDR1 SGHAT and CDR2 FQNNGV. Trimming removed 5 bases from V and 2 bases from J, with 13 bases in between. CDR3 DNA: TGTGCCAGCAGCGCCGCCAGAGGAACTGGAAACACCATATATTTT. Translation gives CASSAARGTGNTIYF.